This T cell receptor (beta chain) was captured in a study of blood T cell repertoires in COVID-19. Study at large: The United States, Italy and Spain provided the acute and convalescent COVID-19 samples.

Sequencing used immunoSEQ multiplex PCR; TCRdb keeps in-frame clones, though not all of them. Of some 200,000 clones listed, approximately 80% are singletons. Germline values: CDR1 SGHRS, CDR2 YFSETQ. The CDR3 is 16 residues long. Unmatched junction bases numbered 2, after V lost 0 bases and J lost 1 base. The sample taken for sequencing was peripheral blood. V usage is TRBV5-1 and J usage is TRBJ2-1; 9 bases line up with TRBD2. This receptor was taken from a man between 60 and 70 years old with COVID-19, enrolled during active disease. CDR3 in amino acids: CASSLDSGSSYNEQFF. For the CDR3, the DNA is TGCGCCAGCAGCTTGGATAGCGGGAGTTCCTACAATGAGCAGTTCTTC.